The 17 T cell receptor beta chains in this list originate from one sample, sequenced in a study of blood T cell repertoires in COVID-19. The method was immunoSEQ multiplex PCR; TCRdb's version includes in-frame clones alone and lacks a portion of them. This sample has roughly 250,000 clones, with 75% to 90% found just once. Input material: PBMCs or T cells enriched from blood (not recorded which). Source of these receptors: a woman in her twenties or thirties who had recovered from COVID-19.

The rearrangement joins TRBV7-9 to TRBJ1-2; no definite D call. The CDR3 has 15 residues. The germline V gene has CDR1 SEHNR and CDR2 FQNEAQ (reference sequence). Trimming left V 5 bases short and J 4 bases short, with 17 bases between. The CDR3 loop is CASSRTILGRYGYTF. CDR3 DNA sequence: TGTGCCAGCAGCCGCACCATCCTTGGGCGCTATGGCTACACCTTC.

The chain employs TRBV6-5 and TRBJ2-2; 7 nucleotides agree with TRBD1. The V segment lost 10 bases and the J segment 1 base; nucleotides outside the gene matches: 3. The CDR3 spans 13 residues. Germline V gives CDR1 MNHEY, CDR2 SVGAGI. CDR3: CATRTGNTGELFF. As DNA, the CDR3 is TGTGCCACCCGGACAGGGAACACCGGGGAGCTGTTTTTT.

This chain connects TRBV7-2 to TRBJ1-5; 7 bases are a match to TRBD1. This CDR3 region has 15 residues. The trim removed 4 bases at V and 0 bases at J, leaving 3 bases unmatched. CDR1 and CDR2 (germline): SGHTA, FQGNSA. The CDR3 reads CASSSWTGSNQPQHF. The CDR3 nucleotides read TGTGCCAGCAGCTCATGGACAGGTAGCAATCAGCCCCAGCATTTT.

The chain joins TRBV4-1 to TRBJ2-7, with 11 bases that match TRBD2. Losses at the gene ends were 4 bases for V and 3 bases for J; bases not matched to a gene: 5. Germline lookup yields CDR1 MGHRA and CDR2 YSYEKL. The length of the CDR3 is 15 residues. The CDR3 nucleotides read TGCGCCAGCAGCCCGACCGGGACTAGCGGCTACGAGCAGTACTTC. As protein: CASSPTGTSGYEQYF.

The chain carries TRBV19 and TRBJ2-3; no firm D call. The CDR3 is made up of 13 amino acids. V was clipped by 5 bases and J by 3 bases, with 9 bases between them. Per the germline V gene, CDR1 is LNHDA and CDR2 is SQIVND (reference sequence). In DNA form, the CDR3 reads TGTGCCAGTAGTGGCTTCCAGACAGATACGCAGTATTTT. It encodes CASSGFQTDTQYF.

The rearrangement uses TRBV5-6 and TRBJ2-1; unclear D gene. This CDR3 region has 13 residues. The V end was cut by 4 bases, the J end by 4 bases, with 9 bases between. Germline CDR1 SGHDT, CDR2 YYEEEE. The CDR3 bases are TGTGCCAGCAGCCTTCTAGATTACAATGAGCAGTTCTTC. Its translation: CASSLLDYNEQFF. Full variable domain (rest looked up from reference TRBV5-6 and TRBJ2-1): DAGVTQSPTHLIKTRGQQVTLRCSPKSGHDTVSWYQQALGQGPQFIFQYYEEEERQRGNFPDRFSGHQFPNYSSELNVNALLLGDSALYLCASSLLDYNEQFFGPGTRLTVL.

The chain joins TRBV3-1 (or the pseudogene TRBV3-2) to TRBJ2-1; the match to TRBD1 covers 11 bases. Losses at the gene ends were 4 bases for V and 4 bases for J; bases not matched to a gene: 3. The CDR3 contains 15 residues. Germline V gives CDR1 LGHDT, CDR2 YNNKEL (reference sequence). CDR3 loop: CASSPGTGGYNEQFF. The DNA of the CDR3 is TGTGCCAGCAGCCCCGGGACAGGGGGATACAATGAGCAGTTCTTC.

The rearrangement links TRBV10-3 to TRBJ1-6, with D maybe TRBD1 (5 bases). CDR1 ENHRY and CDR2 SYGVKD come from the germline V gene. The CDR3 contains 15 residues. V shed 7 bases and J shed 10 bases, with 20 bases lying between them. The CDR3 bases are TGTGCCATCACTCCGACAGAGCCCGGCCGGTCACCCCTCCACTTT. Translating gives CAITPTEPGRSPLHF.

The V call is TRBV4-1, the J call TRBJ2-7; 9 nucleotides agree with TRBD2. The V and J ends lost 1 base and 2 bases, in that order; junction bases with no gene match: 6. CDR3 size: 16 residues. CDR1 is MGHRA and CDR2 is YSYEKL in the germline V gene. The CDR3 DNA follows: TGCGCCAGCAGCCAAGCACATAGCGGGGGTACCTACGAGCAGTACTTC. Its protein product is CASSQAHSGGTYEQYF.

V gene TRBV11-3 combines with J gene TRBJ2-1; 8 nucleotides align to TRBD2. CDR1 is SGHNT and CDR2 is YENEEA in the germline V gene. The CDR3 consists of 14 residues. Trimming cost V 3 bases and J 9 bases; bases outside gene matches: 7. CDR3 sequence (DNA): TGTGCCAGCAGCTTGGGTGGCGGGAGGAGTGAGCAGTTCTTC. Amino acids: CASSLGGGRSEQFF.

The chain employs TRBV30 and TRBJ1-2; 8 bases align to TRBD1. Germline lookup yields CDR1 GTSNPN and CDR2 SVGIG (reference sequence). The CDR3 is 15 amino acids. Trimming took 1 base from V and 8 from J; bases not matched to a gene: 12. CDR3 sequence (DNA): TGTGCCTGGAGTGAAATGACAGGGGATCTCCGGGGCTACACCTTC. Protein: CAWSEMTGDLRGYTF.

The genes are TRBV27 and TRBJ2-3; D unclear. Trimming pared 2 bases from V and 0 bases from J, leaving 12 bases between. This CDR3 comprises 16 residues. Germline V CDR1 and CDR2: MNHEY, SMNVEV (reference sequence). CDR3 in amino acids: CASSLIALASTDTQYF. Written as DNA, the CDR3 is TGTGCCAGCAGTTTAATTGCTCTGGCTAGCACAGATACGCAGTATTTT.

As regards this clone: At one end the junction does not follow the germline gene, possibly because of a read error. The chain is built from TRBV6-5 and TRBJ2-7; 8 bases align to TRBD1. Per the germline V gene, CDR1 is MNHEY and CDR2 is SVGAGI. The CDR3 is 14 residues long. Written as DNA, the CDR3 is TGTGCCAGCGGTTATGCCGGGACAGGATACGAGCAGTACTTC. It yields the protein CASGYAGTGYEQYF.

The genes are TRBV18 and TRBJ1-5; TRBD1 agrees at 11 bases. CDR1 is KGHSH and CDR2 is LQKENI in the germline V gene. V shed 5 bases and J 8 bases; nucleotides not matched to a gene: 5. This CDR3 contains 14 residues. DNA of the CDR3: TGTGCCAGCTCATCGGACAGGGGGCTGGAGCCCCAGCATTTT. Its protein is CASSSDRGLEPQHF.

This sequence joins TRBV18 and TRBJ1-4, with D hard to call. CDR3 length equals 14 residues. Looked up from germline, CDR1 is KGHSH and CDR2 is LQKENI. Trimming left V 3 bases short and J 3 bases short, with 8 bases between. CDR3 residues: CASSPPAANEKLFF. The CDR3 DNA follows: TGTGCCAGCTCACCCCCGGCGGCTAATGAAAAACTGTTTTTT.

This chain links TRBV5-1 with TRBJ2-7; D might be TRBD2 (5 bases). The CDR3 spans 17 residues. CDR1 is SGHRS and CDR2 is YFSETQ in the germline V gene. V lost 0 bases and J lost 0, with 16 bases in between. The DNA of the CDR3 is TGCGCCAGCAGCTTGGACTTAGTCCGCGGAGGCTCCTACGAGCAGTACTTC. Residues: CASSLDLVRGGSYEQYF. The variable domain in full, completed from reference TRBV5-1 and TRBJ2-7, reads KAGVTQTPRYLIKTRGQQVTLSCSPISGHRSVSWYQQTPGQGLQFLFEYFSETQRNKGNFPGRFSGRQFSNSRSEMNVSTLELGDSALYLCASSLDLVRGGSYEQYFGPGTRLTVT.

This rearrangement joins TRBV18 to TRBJ1-6, with unresolved D. V lost 2 bases and J 8 bases, leaving 19 bases between the germline ends. Germline V lookup: CDR1 KGHSH, CDR2 LQKENI. This CDR3 has 17 residues. The CDR3 loop is CASSPSGAGTTYSPLHF. CDR3 DNA: TGTGCCAGCTCACCAAGCGGCGCGGGAACGACATATTCACCCCTCCACTTT.